These 17 T cell receptor beta chains were all obtained from the same sample, sequenced in a study of identical twins. MiXCR was run by TCRdb on the 5' RACE reads, yielding one entry per CDR3 protein. Altogether approximately 210,000 distinct CDR3 sequences are present, approximately 9% being singletons, with the ten largest covering roughly 5%. Sequenced material: memory (CD45RO+) T cells sorted from blood. These receptors all come from a woman aged 18-29 years in good health.

In this sample, this clonotype turned up once. V gene TRBV12-3 or TRBV12-4 combines with J gene TRBJ2-7; possible D gene TRBD2, 5 bases. The CDR3 has 12 amino acids. V was pared by 3 bases and J by 7 bases, with 10 bases between. The CDR3 sequence is CASSLGAVEQYF. The CDR3 DNA reads TGTGCCAGCAGTTTGGGAGCGGTAGAGCAGTACTTC.

This clonotype came up once. With a much larger clone just one base away, this may be a read error. The chain carries TRBV29-1 and TRBJ2-3; 12 bases are shared with TRBD2. The CDR3 loop spans 15 amino acids. In germline, CDR1 is SQVTM, CDR2 ANQGSEA. DNA of the CDR3: TGCAGCGCCCGCCCGGGACTAGCGGGTGCAGATAAGCAGTATTTT. Amino acid sequence: CSARPGLAGADKQYF.

At least ten counts were recorded for this clonotype. V and J are TRBV3-1 and TRBJ1-1; possibly TRBD1 for D (6 bases). The CDR3 sequence is 16 residues long. Germline V lookup: CDR1 LGHDT, CDR2 YNNKEL (reference sequence). V gave up 4 bases and J gave up 5 bases, with 20 bases separating them. The CDR3 reads CASSPARGGAKTEAFF. The CDR3 nucleotides read TGTGCCAGCAGCCCTGCCCGGGGGGGCGCAAAAACTGAAGCTTTCTTT.

This chain connects TRBV11-2 to TRBJ2-3, with D possibly matching TRBD1 (5 bases). The germline V gene encodes CDR1 SGHAT and CDR2 FQNNGV. V lost 1 base and J 6 bases, leaving 14 bases between the germline ends. The CDR3 consists of 15 residues. The CDR3 sequence: CASSLVGQGYDTQYF. CDR3 in DNA: TGTGCCAGCAGCTTAGTGGGGCAGGGCTACGATACGCAGTATTTT.

The chain employs TRBV7-2 and TRBJ1-1; D gene unclear. The CDR3 sequence is 15 residues long. CDR1 and CDR2 (germline): SGHTA, FQGNSA. Trimming pared 1 base from V and 5 bases from J, leaving 14 bases between. CDR3 DNA sequence: TGTGCCAGCAGCTTAGACCGCCCGCCGGGGACTGAAGCTTTCTTT. Protein: CASSLDRPPGTEAFF.

This clonotype was seen only a few times. The chain carries TRBV16 and TRBJ2-3; D not resolved. This CDR3 is built from 12 residues. Trimming left V 7 bases short and J 2 bases short, with 7 bases between. Per the germline V gene, CDR1 is KGHSY and CDR2 is FQNENV. As DNA, the CDR3 is TGTGCCAGCACACCAGACACAGATACGCAGTATTTT. Protein sequence: CASTPDTDTQYF.

This clonotype was detected a few times. The DNA of the CDR3 is TGCAGTGCTAGTGGGCGGCAAATCCAAGAGACCCAGTACTTC. It specifies CSASGRQIQETQYF. This chain joins TRBV20-1 and TRBJ2-5, with D uncertain. Per the germline V gene, CDR1 is DFQATT and CDR2 is SNEGSKA (reference sequence). The V gene lost 3 bases and the J gene lost 1 base, with 12 bases spanning the gap. The CDR3 sequence is 14 residues long.

This clonotype was picked up a small number of times. The chain joins TRBV20-1 to TRBJ2-7, with no clear D. Germline V CDR1 and CDR2: DFQATT, SNEGSKA (reference sequence). CDR3 length equals 14 residues. V gave up 3 bases and J gave up 0 bases, with 12 bases separating them. This CDR3 reads CSASVRTSSYEQYF. Here the CDR3 DNA reads TGCAGTGCTAGCGTCAGGACGAGCTCCTACGAGCAGTACTTC.

The rearrangement links TRBV6-5 to TRBJ1-2, with a tentative D call TRBD1 (6 bases). The CDR3 has 15 amino acids. The germline V gene has CDR1 MNHEY and CDR2 SVGAGI. Trimming removed 0 bases from V and 6 bases from J, with 14 bases in between. The CDR3, as DNA: TGTGCCAGCAGTTACTCAGGGGGGCGCCGGGATGGCTACACCTTC. Its protein product is CASSYSGGRRDGYTF.

V and J are TRBV20-1 and TRBJ2-3, with 12 bases fitting TRBD2. This CDR3 spans 14 amino acids. Germline V CDR1 and CDR2: DFQATT, SNEGSKA (reference sequence). Trimming took 6 bases from V and 6 from J; bases not matched to a gene: 7. CDR3 in DNA: TGCAGTGCACTCGGACTAGCGGGATTTGATACGCAGTATTTT. It specifies CSALGLAGFDTQYF.

This chain uses TRBV6-5 with TRBJ2-7, with TRBD1 identical over 8 bases. Trimming removed 4 bases from V and 2 bases from J; junction bases left unmatched: 7. There are 15 residues in the CDR3. Per the germline V gene, CDR1 is MNHEY and CDR2 is SVGAGI. The CDR3 DNA sequence: TGTGCCAGCAGTTCACAGGGGGGAAGAACCTACGAGCAGTACTTC. It specifies CASSSQGGRTYEQYF.

The chain uses TRBV3-1 and TRBJ2-1; TRBD2 agrees at 7 bases. V lost 3 bases, J lost 12 bases, and 8 bases stayed unmatched. The germline V gene has CDR1 LGHDT and CDR2 YNNKEL (reference sequence). There are 13 residues in the CDR3. Here the CDR3 DNA reads TGTGCCAGCAGCCACGGGGACTACATGCGGCAGTTCTTC. Residues: CASSHGDYMRQFF.

V gene TRBV7-7 combines with J gene TRBJ2-1; 9 bases are a match to TRBD1. V shed 5 bases, J shed 6 bases, and the junction held 2 bases outside the gene matches. Germline V gene lookup returns CDR1 SSHAT and CDR2 FNYEAQ (reference sequence). The CDR3 length is 13 residues. The CDR3 loop is CASSAGQGNEQFF. CDR3 DNA: TGTGCCAGCAGCGCGGGACAGGGCAATGAGCAGTTCTTC.

The chain joins TRBV6-5 to TRBJ2-2; no clear D. The V end lost 2 bases, the J end lost 1 base, and 8 bases lay between the germline ends. Germline V gives CDR1 MNHEY, CDR2 SVGAGI. The CDR3 has 15 amino acids. CDR3 loop: CASSYRQRNTGELFF. The CDR3 region has the DNA TGTGCCAGCAGTTACAGGCAGAGGAACACCGGGGAGCTGTTTTTT.

The chain couples TRBV25-1 to TRBJ2-4; D is unclear. V was pared by 1 base and J by 1 base, with 11 bases between. Germline CDR1 and CDR2: MGHDK and SYGVNS. This CDR3 region has 16 residues. The CDR3 DNA is TGTGCCAGCAGTGAATTTAGTTCTGGGGCCAAAAACATTCAGTACTTC. This codes for CASSEFSSGAKNIQYF. Supplemented by reference TRBV25-1 and TRBJ2-4, the full variable domain reads EADIYQTPRYLVIGTGKKITLECSQTMGHDKMYWYQQDPGMELHLIHYSYGVNSTEKGDLSSESTVSRIRTEHFPLTLESARPSHTSQYLCASSEFSSGAKNIQYFGAGTRLSVL.

In this sample, this clonotype turned up a few times. J is TRBJ2-7 and V is TRBV6-5, with D unresolved. CDR1 is MNHEY and CDR2 is SVGAGI in the germline V gene. This CDR3 contains 14 residues. V lost 5 bases and J 3 bases, leaving 14 bases between the germline ends. This chain's CDR3 is CASSNVGYGYEQYF. CDR3 nucleotide sequence: TGTGCCAGCAGTAACGTGGGGTATGGCTACGAGCAGTACTTC.

This clonotype occurred many times. This chain connects TRBV10-1 to TRBJ1-1; D is perhaps TRBD1 (5 bases). Trimming pared 5 bases from V and 6 bases from J, leaving 13 bases between. Germline V lookup: CDR1 WNHNN, CDR2 SYGVQD (reference sequence). This CDR3 spans 13 amino acids. The CDR3, as DNA: TGCGCCAGCAGTAAGGCAGGGAGTCCTGAAGCTTTCTTT. Translation: CASSKAGSPEAFF.